This T cell receptor (beta chain) was sequenced in a study of blood T cell repertoires in COVID-19 (TCRdb year 2020). Regarding the research as a whole: Samples from collaborators originated in the United States, Italy and Spain and spanned both the acute and convalescent phases of COVID-19. The samples were drawn from two sources: the first 160 participants of the ongoing ImmuneRACE study, and 1,000 to 1,500 subjects contributed by 6 global collaborators. Where available, HLA class I and class II types were taken from metadata supplied by the sample provider and were not determined by assay-based typing. The repertoires were released in a freely available public database meant as a resource for research on the immune response to SARS-CoV-2. The sample metadata nearly always contained a de-identified subject ID, COVID-19 status, age in years and sex. Deeply sampled blood TCRbeta repertoires from subjects exposed to, actively infected with, or recovered from COVID-19 were included in the dataset. The material from the prospective study consisted of cDNA or gDNA derived from T cells, B-cell-depleted T cells, or PBMCs.

Enrolling through a virtual design, the prospective study's participants ranged in age from roughly 18 to 90 years and lived across around 25 United States geographic areas. Cohort assignment in the prospective study relied on participant-reported clinical history from a screening survey and a study questionnaire. ImmuneRACE Cohort 3 recovered participants were defined by two consecutive negative NP/OP PCR tests, healthcare professional clearance, or symptom resolution. Each participant in the prospective study had whole blood, serum and a nasopharyngeal or oropharyngeal swab collected by mobile phlebotomists. Additional blood draws and questionnaires over an approximately two-month period could optionally be provided by prospective study participants. Prospective study blood samples were shipped either frozen or at room temperature before DNA extraction. The germline V gene sets CDR1 to MGHRA and CDR2 to YSYEKL. There are 16 amino acids in the CDR3, from cysteine to phenylalanine inclusive. Only the CDR3 part of the read is kept: 48 bases, read in frame from the first base. At the junction V is shortened by 4 bases and J by 1 base, with 17 bases in between.

As to this clone: Its antigen has not been determined. No clone much larger than this one lies a single base away; base qualities are absent.

TCRbeta CDR3 regions were amplified from genomic DNA using the immunoSEQ Assay, a bias-controlled multiplex PCR. On the study's bioinformatics: The number of nucleated cells in each sample was estimated by amplification of reference gene primers within the assay. To quantify the absolute abundance of each unique TCRbeta CDR3 rearrangement, sequence reads were collapsed and filtered. Productive Simpson clonality was computed per sample as the square root of Simpson's diversity index over productive rearrangements. TCRdb mirrors the immuneACCESS table, restricted to in-frame sequences. Some clones are absent from its copies; in checked studies, under half trace to an unresolved V gene, and the reason for the others is unknown. That table furnishes V, J and clone size, whereas the DNA furnished D and trimming. This sample lists 200,000 to 300,000 clones; around 86% were detected once. The top ten clonotypes cover under 3% of the sample.

Points the paper makes about the study in general: How much clinical and demographic metadata was included differed by source and by participant, and the metadata was provided uncurated.

The receptor was isolated from a woman aged 18-29 years who had recovered from COVID-19. The sequenced material came from PBMCs or T cells enriched from blood (not recorded which). The sequence links TRBV4-1 to TRBJ2-7; matching of 5 bases hints at TRBD1 as the D gene. The CDR3 loop reads CASSRGFQGISYEQYF. The base sequence is TGCGCCAGCAGCCGCGGCTTCCAGGGAATTTCCTACGAGCAGTACTTC.